One T cell receptor beta chain is described in this entry. Its antigen is not identified. Sequencing used immunoSEQ multiplex PCR; TCRdb keeps in-frame clones, though not all of them. The sample yields over 120,000 clones, over 75% seen once. This CDR3 comprises 13 residues. The germline gives CDR1 SGHAT, CDR2 FQNNGV. Trimming took 2 bases from V and 5 from J, leaving 9 bases between them. This sample stems from a study of cytotoxic CD8 clonotypes in ibrutinib-treated CLL. Turning to the study itself: IGHV unmutated fewer than 18; relapsed/refractory approximately 10; treatment-naive roughly 14.

Study results and caveats: The study found public clonotypes uncommon, contracting or stable on treatment.

Sample: PBMCs, taken after 36 months of ibrutinib treatment. The chain joins TRBV11-2 to TRBJ2-5; perhaps TRBD1 as D (6 bases). The clonotype originates from a human donor with chronic lymphocytic leukemia. CDR3 amino acids: CASSLFRGETQYF. As DNA, the CDR3 is TGTGCCAGCAGCTTATTTAGGGGGGAGACCCAGTACTTC.